These 22 T cell receptor beta chains were sequenced from one sample in a study of blood T cell repertoires in COVID-19. Profiling relied on immunoSEQ multiplex PCR, and the TCRdb table lists in-frame clones only, not all of them. The sample lists more than 250,000 clones, more than 75% seen once, with about 5.2% in the top ten. Sequences were obtained from PBMCs or T cells enriched from blood (not recorded which). These receptors came from a woman aged 25 to 45 who had recovered from COVID-19.

V gene TRBV24-1 combines with J gene TRBJ2-1, with D maybe TRBD2 (5 bases). The germline V gene has CDR1 KGHDR and CDR2 SFDVKD. The CDR3 length is 17 residues. V dropped 4 bases and J dropped 6 bases, with 21 bases sitting between them. Here the CDR3 reads CATSDTGGNKVGNEQFF. The CDR3 bases are TGTGCCACCAGTGACACCGGAGGCAATAAGGTCGGCAATGAGCAGTTCTTC.

This chain links TRBV12-3 or TRBV12-4 with TRBJ2-3, with D perhaps TRBD2 (6 bases). Trimming took 2 bases from V and 6 from J, leaving 6 bases between them. The length of the CDR3 is 12 residues. This CDR3 is CASSLRGDTQYF. CDR3 DNA: TGTGCCAGCAGTTTACGGGGGGATACGCAGTATTTT.

The V gene is TRBV9, the J gene TRBJ1-5, with 8 bases identical to TRBD1. Losses at the gene ends were 3 bases for V and 5 bases for J; bases not matched to a gene: 7. CDR1 and CDR2 from the germline V gene are SGDLS and YYNGEE. The length of the CDR3 is 15 residues. The CDR3 DNA sequence: TGTGCCAGCAGCGAGACAGGGGAGCCTTATCAGCCCCAGCATTTT. This encodes CASSETGEPYQPQHF.

The chain recombines TRBV3-1 (or the pseudogene TRBV3-2) with TRBJ1-6, with D perhaps TRBD1 (6 bases). This CDR3 has 14 residues. Trimming removed 1 base at V and 12 bases at J, with 13 bases between. Germline V gene data show CDR1 as LGHDT and CDR2 as YNNKEL (reference sequence). The CDR3 region has the DNA TGTGCCAGCAGCCAAGTTTACGGGGGGCGACCCCTCCACTTT. Amino acid sequence: CASSQVYGGRPLHF.

This clone has just a few counts. The identical CDR3 is also encoded by other nucleotide sequences in the sample. V is TRBV4-1 and J is TRBJ2-7, with D possibly TRBD2 on 5 matching bases. Germline V CDR1 and CDR2: MGHRA, YSYEKL. The CDR3 consists of 14 residues. V was trimmed by 1 base and J by 1 base, leaving 8 bases between them. The DNA of the CDR3 is TGCGCCAGCAGCCAAGGACGGGGATCCTACGAGCAGTACTTC. Translation: CASSQGRGSYEQYF.

The chain employs TRBV6-2 or TRBV6-3 and TRBJ1-1; 7 nucleotides align to TRBD1. Per germline, CDR1 MNHEY and CDR2 SVGEGT. The CDR3 has 15 residues. The junction had 16 bases not matched to a gene; V was cut back by 5 bases and J by 10 bases. The CDR3, as DNA: TGTGCCAGCAGTGACCCGGGACAGTCCACCGGGCGAGCTTTCTTT. This sequence encodes CASSDPGQSTGRAFF.

V is TRBV29-1 and J is TRBJ1-1; D ambiguous. CDR1 SQVTM and CDR2 ANQGSEA come from the germline V gene. The CDR3 has 13 residues. V was shortened by 6 bases and J by 3 bases, with 14 bases between the two germline ends. The DNA of the CDR3 is TGCAGCGTAGGACTTACGTGGGACACTGAAGCTTTCTTT. Translation gives CSVGLTWDTEAFF.

The J gene is TRBJ2-5, the V gene TRBV19; 8 bases fit TRBD2. V shed 5 bases, J shed 5 bases, and the junction held 7 bases outside the gene matches. This CDR3 has 14 residues. CDR1 and CDR2 (germline): LNHDA, SQIVND (reference sequence). The CDR3 reads CASSRVAGGETQYF. DNA of the CDR3: TGTGCCAGTAGTCGTGTGGCGGGGGGCGAGACCCAGTACTTC.

The V gene is TRBV6-5, the J gene TRBJ1-2; no reliable D call. This CDR3 region has 13 residues. The V end lost 1 base, the J end lost 1 base, and 4 bases lay between the germline ends. The germline gives CDR1 MNHEY, CDR2 SVGAGI. CDR3 sequence: CASSYFGNYGYTF. In DNA form, the CDR3 reads TGTGCCAGCAGTTACTTCGGTAACTATGGCTACACCTTC.

CDR3 sequence reads: CASSRPGSGEQFF. The CDR3 DNA follows: TGTGCCAGCAGCCGCCCGGGTAGTGGTGAGCAGTTCTTC. This chain connects TRBV7-3 to TRBJ2-1; no definite D call. The CDR3 consists of 13 residues. Germline V gene data show CDR1 as SGHTA and CDR2 as FQGTGA. V was cut by 5 bases and J by 9 bases, with 14 bases left in between.

The chain has TRBV5-4 and TRBJ1-2; the D gene is possibly TRBD1 (5 bases). CDR1 is SGHNT and CDR2 is YYREEE in the germline V gene (reference sequence). Trimming took off 5 bases at V and 6 bases at J, with 17 bases between the two ends. The CDR3 length is 14 residues. The CDR3 reads CASSHQGSQNGYTF. The CDR3 region has the DNA TGTGCCAGCAGTCATCAGGGATCCCAGAATGGCTACACCTTC.

This CDR3 reads CASSLQGQQSHTFF. The CDR3 coding sequence is TGTGCCAGCAGCTTGCAGGGACAACAGTCTCATACTTTCTTT. This chain joins TRBV5-5 and TRBJ1-1, with D possibly being TRBD1 (6 bases). CDR3 length: 14 residues. Germline loops: CDR1 SGHKS, CDR2 YYEKEE (reference sequence). Trimming took 1 base from V and 12 from J, leaving 19 bases between them. Supplemented by reference TRBV5-5 and TRBJ1-1, the full variable domain reads DAGVTQSPTHLIKTRGQQVTLRCSPISGHKSVSWYQQVLGQGPQFIFQYYEKEERGRGNFPDRFSARQFPNYSSELNVNALLLGDSALYLCASSLQGQQSHTFFGQGTRLTVV.

The chain carries TRBV28 and TRBJ2-1, with a possible D match to TRBD1 (6 bases). Trimming pared 4 bases from V and 2 bases from J, leaving 15 bases between. The CDR3 runs 16 residues. The germline V gene encodes CDR1 MDHEN and CDR2 SYDVKM. CDR3 residues: CASSSGWAGAYNEQFF. As DNA, the CDR3 is TGTGCCAGCAGTTCAGGTTGGGCAGGGGCCTACAATGAGCAGTTCTTC.

V and J are TRBV6-2 or TRBV6-3 and TRBJ2-3; 7 bases align to TRBD1. Trimming took 2 bases from V and 4 from J; bases not matched to a gene: 9. The CDR3 consists of 16 residues. From germline, CDR1 is MNHEY and CDR2 SVGEGT. In DNA form, the CDR3 reads TGTGCCAGCAGTTACGTTGTACAGGGGAGCTCAGATACGCAGTATTTT. Its protein is CASSYVVQGSSDTQYF.

The chain is built from TRBV3-1 (or the pseudogene TRBV3-2) and TRBJ2-3; no reliable D call. The CDR3 covers 15 residues. CDR1 is LGHDT, CDR2 YNNKEL, per germline (reference sequence). Trimming stripped 0 bases from V and 1 base from J, with 8 bases between. The CDR3 is CASSQDLSGTDTQYF. CDR3 sequence (DNA): TGTGCCAGCAGCCAAGACCTTTCAGGCACAGATACGCAGTATTTT.

CDR3 sequence: CAISGERTGVSTGELFF. The CDR3 DNA is TGTGCCATCAGTGGGGAACGGACAGGGGTGAGCACCGGGGAGCTGTTTTTT. The chain employs TRBV10-3 and TRBJ2-2; 9 bases map to TRBD1. V was pared by 4 bases and J by 4 bases, with 10 bases of the junction left unmatched. Germline V gives CDR1 ENHRY, CDR2 SYGVKD. The CDR3 extends over 17 amino acids.

Only one count was recorded for this clone. The rearrangement uses TRBV29-1 and TRBJ2-2; D possibly corresponds to TRBD2 (7 bases). V was clipped by 1 base and J by 3 bases, with 9 bases between them. Germline CDR1 SQVTM, CDR2 ANQGSEA. The CDR3 is 14 residues long. The CDR3 is CSVEAGGDTGELFF. CDR3 coding DNA: TGCAGCGTTGAAGCGGGGGGCGACACCGGGGAGCTGTTTTTT.

The chain uses TRBV28 and TRBJ2-3, with 15 bases identical to TRBD2. CDR1 is MDHEN, CDR2 SYDVKM, per germline. The CDR3 runs 17 residues. V shed 3 bases and J 2 bases; nucleotides not matched to a gene: 3. The CDR3 bases are TGTGCCAGCAGTTTGGGGACTAGCGGGGGGTTCACAGATACGCAGTATTTT. Its translation: CASSLGTSGGFTDTQYF.

This clone was picked up one time. The chain couples TRBV2 to TRBJ1-5, with D possibly matching TRBD1 (6 bases). The CDR3 is 15 residues long. Trimming took off 3 bases at V and 3 bases at J, with 12 bases between the two ends. Germline values: CDR1 SNHLY, CDR2 FYNNEI. CDR3 amino acids: CASSDRTVTNQPQHF. CDR3 nucleotide sequence: TGTGCCAGCAGTGATCGGACAGTGACCAATCAGCCCCAGCATTTT.

V usage is TRBV2 and J usage is TRBJ2-5, with D unclear. Germline CDR1 and CDR2: SNHLY and FYNNEI. Trimming took off 8 bases at V and 0 bases at J, with 13 bases between the two ends. There are 14 residues in the CDR3. CDR3 residues: CASGLGEYQETQYF. As DNA, the CDR3 is TGTGCCAGCGGCCTAGGAGAGTACCAAGAGACCCAGTACTTC.

The rearrangement links TRBV7-8 to TRBJ2-2, with 9 bases fitting TRBD1. Germline CDR1 and CDR2: SGHVS and FQNEAQ. The length of the CDR3 is 17 residues. After removal of 1 base from V and 4 bases from J, the junction contained 7 bases not matched to a gene. The DNA of the CDR3 is TGTGCCAGCAGCTTAGAAGGGACAGGGTATAGCACCGGGGAGCTGTTTTTT. Its translation is CASSLEGTGYSTGELFF. Supplemented by reference TRBV7-8 and TRBJ2-2, the full variable domain reads GAGVSQSPRYKVAKRGQDVALRCDPISGHVSLFWYQQALGQGPEFLTYFQNEAQLDKSGLPSDRFFAERPEGSVSTLKIQRTQQEDSAVYLCASSLEGTGYSTGELFFGEGSRLTVL.

The gene calls are TRBV2 and TRBJ1-2; no clear D. The germline CDR1 and CDR2 sequences are SNHLY and FYNNEI. This CDR3 is built from 13 residues. The V and J ends lost 5 bases and 4 bases respectively, with 11 bases between them. DNA of the CDR3: TGTGCCAGCAGTCCTCTAGCCGGCTATGGCTACACCTTC. It yields the protein CASSPLAGYGYTF.